Sequencing of this T cell receptor (beta chain) was carried out in a study of OX40 agonist ivuxolimab in advanced cancers. Autoimmune disease history or systemic immunosuppression led to patient exclusion. The V and J ends lost 9 bases and 4 bases, in that order; junction bases with no gene match: 1. Germline V gene data show CDR1 as LNHDA and CDR2 as SQIVND (reference sequence). This CDR3 comprises 13 residues. Some clones are missing from TCRdb's copy, which holds only in-frame ones; the method was immunoSEQ multiplex PCR. Of about 77,000 clones in the sample, about nine tenths were seen once. This sequence joins TRBV19 and TRBJ2-1; 12 bases match TRBD2. Sequenced here: CD4+ or CD8+ T cells sorted from blood, sampled in a trial of the OX40 agonist ivuxolimab. The source is an adult with an advanced solid tumor such as melanoma, head and neck, liver or kidney cancer. CDR3 nucleotides: TGTGCCAGCGGACTAGCGGGGTACAATGAGCAGTTCTTC. Protein product: CASGLAGYNEQFF.